This TCR beta chain was observed in a study of cytomegalovirus exposure and HLA in healthy donors. The PCR had 60 Vbeta and 13 Jbeta primers. Libraries were prepared by immunoSEQ multiplex PCR; TCRdb keeps only in-frame clonotypes and omits some of them. Among just over 200,000 clones, 82% were seen once, and the ten largest hold 2.5% to 3.5%. In regard to this clone: No antigen is known for it.

General study points: Indistinguishability led to the exclusion of some V segments, TRBV6-2 and TRBV6-3 included. A later analysis linked a missense DCLRE1C variant to TCR beta V- and J-gene trimming.

There are 13 residues in the CDR3. Germline CDR1 and CDR2: SNHLY and FYNNEI. Trimming removed 6 bases from V and 2 bases from J, with 10 bases in between. V gene TRBV2 combines with J gene TRBJ1-1, with D tentatively TRBD1 (6 bases). The sequencing sample was made of PBMCs. The receptor comes from a woman aged 35 to 49 in good health and CMV-seronegative. The CDR3 DNA reads TGTGCCAGCAGGGACGGGACAAACACTGAAGCTTTCTTT. Its protein product is CASRDGTNTEAFF.